This TCR beta chain stems from a study of cytomegalovirus exposure and HLA in healthy donors. Whole-study results and caveats: Analyzed later, association rates of TCRs varied across HLA loci, with DRB1 most and HLA-C fewest. High sensitivity and specificity were reportedly achieved when the classifier diagnosed cytomegalovirus status. Many donors carried some public TCRs, although rarity characterized most TCR sequences. V- and J-gene trimming in TCR beta was tied to a missense DCLRE1C variant by an analysis performed later.

About this clone itself: The antigen remains unidentified.

Primers: 60 Vbeta forward and 13 Jbeta reverse. Sequencing used immunoSEQ multiplex PCR; TCRdb keeps in-frame clones, though not all of them. The sample shows 90,000 to 130,000 clones, just under 70% of them seen only once. The CDR3 loop spans 15 amino acids. The V end was cut by 7 bases, the J end by 6 bases, with 19 bases between. Germline CDR1 SGHVS, CDR2 FQNEAQ. V usage is TRBV7-8 and J usage is TRBJ1-5; the D is unclear. This receptor was identified in a man aged 25 to 40 in good health and CMV-seropositive. Sequences were obtained from PBMCs. CDR3 bases: TGTGCCAGCACCGAAAGGCCGACGCGGGCTCAGCCCCAGCATTTT. It yields the protein CASTERPTRAQPQHF.